A single T cell receptor beta chain is shown here with its context. The antigen remains unidentified. The CDR3 is 15 amino acids. Per germline, CDR1 SGHDT and CDR2 YYEEEE. V lost 1 base to trimming and J lost 0 bases, with 11 bases between them. The data are from a study of shared clonotypes between healthy human individuals. Study-level findings and limits: Sorted-subset samples were not fully sequenced, rarefaction indicated.

Cells designated naive CD8 were CD45RO-negative and were positively selected for CCR7, with terminally differentiated effector memory CD45RA+ cells excluded. Healthy adults negative for HIV, lacking recent acute infections or vaccinations, served as donors. Genomic DNA of every subset was divided equally among multiple immunoSEQ plates. Assay used: immunoSEQ multiplex PCR; TCRdb lists only in-frame clones, some missing. The sample lists approximately 2,000,000 clones; 93% were seen once. Sequencing was done on a sample of naive CD8+ T cells from PBMCs. The rearrangement links TRBV5-6 to TRBJ2-7; D unresolved. The receptor was isolated from a young man in good health. Some clones in this sample may be carry-over from other donors' samples. The CDR3 here is CASSLIRVSSYEQYF. The CDR3 DNA reads as TGTGCCAGCAGCTTGATTCGGGTGTCCTCCTACGAGCAGTACTTC.